This T cell receptor beta chain was captured by sequencing in a study of T-cell memory formation after mild COVID-19. Study-level results: There were some responding clones in pre-infection memory, which suggested that cross-reactive memory had joined. Clones that contracted from day 15 to 85 were balanced CD4/CD8, while later expanders leaned CD4+.

The V end was cut by 9 bases, the J end by 4 bases, with 21 bases between. CDR1 is SGHTA and CDR2 is FQGNSA in the germline V gene. CDR3 size: 15 residues. About this clonotype: The target antigen is unknown.

Using its own MiXCR run on the 5' RACE reads, TCRdb lists one record per CDR3 protein. The repertoire holds around 340,000 distinct CDR3 sequences, with about 15% as singletons. The V and J genes are TRBV7-2 and TRBJ2-5; tentatively, D is TRBD2 (6 bases). Specimen: PBMCs or a T cell subset sorted from them (not recorded which). This TCR came from a man between 18 and 29 years old who had mild COVID-19 (a few samples of this study predate the infection). Cell type and time point are not known. The DNA of the CDR3 is TGTGCCAGTACAATGAGGGACTTCAGGAGAGAGACCCAGTACTTC. This sequence encodes CASTMRDFRRETQYF.